This TCR beta chain came from a study of T cells in Graves' hyperthyroidism and ophthalmopathy. Across the whole study: Peripheral blood was secured at the point of initial diagnosis, before any treatment. Whole-study results and caveats: Ophthalmopathy was predicted by the model a median of approximately 6.6 months ahead of onset. Clonotypes that were expanded in thyroid above 0.001 mostly appeared in blood too.

Turning to this clonotype: Antigen unknown.

Amplified TCR beta CDR3 regions derived from RNA transcripts. The HTBI set primed first-round TCR CDR3 RT-PCR. TCRdb reprocessed the multiplex PCR reads with MiXCR, giving one entry per CDR3 protein. The profile shows hundreds of thousands of distinct CDR3 sequences, around 20% of them singletons. Enrolled ophthalmopathy patients presented with a Clinical Activity Score of at least 3, a NOSPECS grade of at least 4, and disease duration under 3 months. With 5 bases removed from V and 0 bases from J, the gap between germline ends came to 8 bases. The CDR3 runs 14 residues. CDR1 is SGHVS, CDR2 FQNEAQ, per germline.

This clonotype originated in a man under 40 with Graves' ophthalmopathy. Material for sequencing was blood. This chain links TRBV7-8 with TRBJ2-1; no clear D. The chain's CDR3 is CASSGWDSYNEQFF. The CDR3 DNA reads as TGTGCCAGCAGCGGATGGGACTCCTACAATGAGCAGTTCTTC.